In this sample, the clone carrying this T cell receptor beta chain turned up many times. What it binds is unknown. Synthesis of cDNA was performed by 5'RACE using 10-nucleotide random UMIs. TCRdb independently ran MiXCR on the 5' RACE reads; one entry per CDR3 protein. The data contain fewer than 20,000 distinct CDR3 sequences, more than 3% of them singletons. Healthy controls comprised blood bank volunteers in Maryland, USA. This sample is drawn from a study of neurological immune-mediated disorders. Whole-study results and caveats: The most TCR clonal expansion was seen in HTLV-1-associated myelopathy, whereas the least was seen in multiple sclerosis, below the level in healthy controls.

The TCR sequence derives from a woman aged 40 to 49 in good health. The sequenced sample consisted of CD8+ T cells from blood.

CDR3 DNA sequence: TGCAGCGTCGCTCTGACTAGTAATAATGAGCAGTTCTTC. Its translation: CSVALTSNNEQFF. The chain couples TRBV29-1 to TRBJ2-1; a weak D match, TRBD2 (6 bases). This CDR3 spans 13 amino acids. The germline CDR1 and CDR2 sequences are SQVTM and ANQGSEA. Trimming removed 6 bases at V and 7 bases at J, with 16 bases between.